This passage covers 29 T cell receptor beta chains from one sample sequenced in a study of blood T cells in healthy people across ages (dated by TCRdb to 2013 to 2016). Library preparation was by 5' RACE. The listed sequencing device is Illumina HiSeq 2500. A second PCR of roughly 7 to 11 cycles was performed with a sample-barcoded 5' primer and a J-beta primer mix. TCRdb ran its own pipeline on the public reads, namely fastp trimming at Q25 and MiXCR clone calling, and kept in-frame beta chains. Each entry merges the rows of one CDR3 protein and shows their most common DNA and genes. The sample contains around 1.5 million distinct CDR3 sequences, 42% of them found a single time. Clones ranked in the top ten supply 7.9% of the sample. The sequenced sample was blood. These TCRs come from a woman aged 18 to 35 in good health.

A few counts support this clonotype. The chain combines TRBV7-9 with TRBJ2-7; TRBD1 agrees at 7 bases. The CDR3 spans 15 residues. The V gene end was trimmed by 1 base and the J gene end by 5 bases; junction bases not matched to a gene: 8. CDR1 is SEHNR, CDR2 FQNEAQ, per germline (reference sequence). CDR3 coding DNA: TGTGCCAGCAGCTTAGGGGGTAACAGGGGCCACGAGCAGTACTTC. Translating gives CASSLGGNRGHEQYF.

The gene calls are TRBV12-3 or TRBV12-4 and TRBJ2-4, with TRBD2 matching 10 bases. The CDR3 length is 14 residues. V lost 4 bases to trimming and J lost 7 bases; unmatched junction nucleotides: 4. CDR3 nucleotides: TGTGCCAGCAGTTCGGATAGCGGGAGGAACATTCAGTACTTC. The encoded protein is CASSSDSGRNIQYF.

This sequence joins TRBV6-2 or TRBV6-3 and TRBJ1-5; D ambiguous. The CDR3 covers 15 residues. The ends were cut back, 7 bases at V and 7 bases at J, with 20 bases in the middle. Germline values: CDR1 MNHEY, CDR2 SVGEGT. The CDR3 spells CASTDLLAPRQPQHF. In nucleotides, the CDR3 is TGTGCCAGCACCGACCTCCTGGCCCCCAGGCAGCCCCAGCATTTT.

The chain uses TRBV27 and TRBJ2-1; TRBD2 agrees at 16 bases. The length of the CDR3 is 19 residues. J was trimmed by 5 bases and V by 0 bases; bases with no gene match: 7. Germline-derived CDR1 and CDR2 are MNHEY and SMNVEV (reference sequence). CDR3 in DNA: TGTGCCAGCAGTTTATCGGGGACTAGCGGGGGGGCGTCTCACAATGAGCAGTTCTTC. Encoded protein: CASSLSGTSGGASHNEQFF.

The gene calls are TRBV11-2 and TRBJ2-1; D is ambiguous. Trimming left V 6 bases short and J 7 bases short, with 10 bases between. This CDR3 region has 12 residues. Looked up from germline, CDR1 is SGHAT and CDR2 is FQNNGV. The DNA of the CDR3 is TGTGCCAGCAGGGCCGGGCTTAATGAGCAGTTCTTC. It translates to CASRAGLNEQFF. The variable domain in full, completed from reference TRBV11-2 and TRBJ2-1, reads EAGVAQSPRYKIIEKRQSVAFWCNPISGHATLYWYQQILGQGPKLLIQFQNNGVVDDSQLPKDRFSAERLKGVDSTLKIQPAKLEDSAVYLCASRAGLNEQFFGPGTRLTVL.

The table lists this clonotype with a few counts. The V call is TRBV20-1, the J call TRBJ2-4; weak D call: TRBD1 (6 bases). This CDR3 comprises 13 residues. Trimming removed 6 bases from V and 7 bases from J, with 16 bases in between. The V gene's germline CDR1 is DFQATT and CDR2 SNEGSKA (reference sequence). CDR3 DNA sequence: TGCAGTGCCTCAGGGGAAGCACTGAACATTCAGTACTTC. It translates to CSASGEALNIQYF.

This clonotype was observed a few times. CDR3 DNA: TGTGCCAGCAGCTTCACTAGCGGGCAACCCACAGATACGCAGTATTTT. It encodes CASSFTSGQPTDTQYF. The chain uses TRBV7-2 and TRBJ2-3; 9 positions agree with TRBD2. Germline V lookup: CDR1 SGHTA, CDR2 FQGNSA. CDR3 length: 16 residues. V shed 3 bases and J 2 bases; nucleotides not matched to a gene: 6.

Worth noting for this clonotype: Relative to the germline gene, one junction end is altered; a read error may explain this. The V gene is TRBV4-1, the J gene TRBJ2-1; D remains ambiguous. Germline CDR1 reads MGHRA; CDR2 reads YSYEKL. CDR3 length: 12 amino acids. CDR3: CAGSQDGPEQFF. Here the CDR3 DNA reads TGCGCCGGCAGCCAAGATGGGCCTGAGCAGTTCTTC.

V and J are TRBV4-1 and TRBJ2-7, with D possibly being TRBD2 (5 bases). Deletions cut 0 bases from V and 3 bases from J, with 12 bases between. CDR1 is MGHRA, CDR2 YSYEKL, per germline. The CDR3 length is 15 residues. In DNA, the CDR3 is TGCGCCAGCAGCCAAGAGCGGACGGGATTCTACGAGCAGTACTTC. Its translation: CASSQERTGFYEQYF.

This clonotype was counted only a few times. The chain employs TRBV2 and TRBJ1-5; D ambiguous. CDR1 and CDR2 (germline): SNHLY, FYNNEI. This CDR3 comprises 15 residues. Trimming took 9 bases from V and 4 from J, leaving 19 bases between them. CDR3 coding DNA: TGTGCCAGTGGAATCCGGGGAGGAGGTAATCAGCCCCAGCATTTT. As protein: CASGIRGGGNQPQHF. Using reference TRBV2 and TRBJ1-5 for the parts outside the CDR3, the full variable domain is EPEVTQTPSHQVTQMGQEVILRCVPISNHLYFYWYRQILGQKVEFLVSFYNNEISEKSEIFDDQFSVERPDGSNFTLKIRSTKLEDSAMYFCASGIRGGGNQPQHFGDGTRLSIL.

The J gene is TRBJ1-1, the V gene TRBV30; D not certain. Trimming shortened V by 2 bases and J by 1 base, and 11 bases separated the two germline ends. The CDR3 runs 14 residues. Per the germline V gene, CDR1 is GTSNPN and CDR2 is SVGIG (reference sequence). CDR3 DNA sequence: TGTGCCTGGAGTAACGGGTGGGCGAACACTGAAGCTTTCTTT. This sequence encodes CAWSNGWANTEAFF.

The chain couples TRBV12-3 or TRBV12-4 to TRBJ1-4; no reliable D call. V was trimmed by 4 bases and J by 6 bases, leaving 6 bases between them. The CDR3 has 12 residues. The CDR3 protein is CASSSGYEKLFF. The CDR3 nucleotides are TGTGCCAGCAGTTCCGGGTATGAAAAACTGTTTTTT.

The sample holds a few counts of this clonotype. This rearrangement joins TRBV28 to TRBJ2-7, with D perhaps TRBD2 (6 bases). The J call is doubtful: the DNA matches TRBJ2-5 better. Per germline, CDR1 MDHEN and CDR2 SYDVKM. The CDR3 runs 13 residues. The CDR3 sequence: CASSFSSAETQYF. The CDR3 DNA is TGTGCCAGCAGTTTTTCTAGCGCGGAGACCCAGTACTTC.

The chain couples TRBV3-1 to TRBJ2-7, with D perhaps TRBD1 or TRBD2 (5 bases each). The V gene's germline CDR1 is LGHDT and CDR2 YNNKEL (reference sequence). V dropped 2 bases and J dropped 2 bases, with 13 bases sitting between them. The CDR3 runs to 15 residues. As DNA, the CDR3 is TGTGCCAGCAGCCAAAATGGGGACGGTCCCTACGAGCAGTACTTC. Amino acids: CASSQNGDGPYEQYF.

This chain links TRBV18 with TRBJ2-5; 10 bases map to TRBD2. Germline assignment: CDR1 KGHSH and CDR2 LQKENI. The CDR3 covers 15 residues. The ends lost 4 bases at V and 11 bases at J; junction bases unmatched: 13. Here the CDR3 DNA reads TGTGCCAGCTCACTCGCTAGCGGGAGTCTCAATGAGCAGTACTTC. It translates to CASSLASGSLNEQYF.

This clonotype was seen only a few times. The gene calls are TRBV20-1 and TRBJ2-3; 10 bases are a match to TRBD2. The ends lost 2 bases at V and 1 base at J; junction bases unmatched: 3. Looked up from germline, CDR1 is DFQATT and CDR2 is SNEGSKA (reference sequence). This CDR3 contains 15 residues. The CDR3 sequence: CSARLAGERTDTQYF. CDR3 coding DNA: TGCAGTGCTAGACTAGCGGGGGAGCGCACAGATACGCAGTATTTT.

The gene calls are TRBV5-1 and TRBJ1-2; D unclear. CDR3 length: 18 amino acids. V lost 0 bases, J lost 0 bases, and 18 bases lay in between. Germline V gene lookup returns CDR1 SGHRS and CDR2 YFSETQ. The CDR3 here is CASSLDPQRPRANYGYTF. As DNA, the CDR3 is TGCGCCAGCAGCTTGGATCCTCAAAGACCTCGGGCTAACTATGGCTACACCTTC.

This clonotype turned up a few times. The chain is built from TRBV7-8 and TRBJ2-3; 11 bases map to TRBD2. Germline V gene data show CDR1 as SGHVS and CDR2 as FQNEAQ. This CDR3 contains 17 residues. Trimming at V came to 1 base and at J to 6 bases, leaving 9 bases not matched to a gene. CDR3 sequence: CASSLDQLAGERDTQYF. CDR3 DNA sequence: TGTGCCAGCAGCTTAGATCAACTAGCGGGGGAGCGGGATACGCAGTATTTT.

The chain employs TRBV5-1 and TRBJ2-7, with D unclear. Germline V CDR1 and CDR2: SGHRS, YFSETQ. This CDR3 has 12 amino acids. The V end was cut by 4 bases, the J end by 1 base, with 6 bases between. CDR3 loop: CASSNSSYEQYF. DNA of the CDR3: TGCGCCAGCAGCAACAGTTCCTACGAGCAGTACTTC.

J is TRBJ2-3 and V is TRBV3-1; D gene unclear. V lost 0 bases and J lost 14, with 9 bases in between. Germline V lookup: CDR1 LGHDT, CDR2 YNNKEL (reference sequence). CDR3 size: 11 residues. CDR3: CASSQDPNLYF. In nucleotides, the CDR3 is TGTGCCAGCAGCCAAGATCCGAACCTGTATTTT.

The sample holds one count of this clonotype. This chain uses TRBV20-1 with TRBJ1-1; D may be TRBD1 (6 bases). V gave up 0 bases and J gave up 9 bases, with 17 bases separating them. Germline values: CDR1 DFQATT, CDR2 SNEGSKA (reference sequence). This CDR3 is 14 amino acids long. The CDR3 DNA reads TGCAGTGCTAGAGATTACGAGGGGGTGTTGCAAGCTTTCTTT. Amino acids: CSARDYEGVLQAFF.

The CDR3 DNA follows: TGTGCCAGCAGCGGCGGGGTATGGGGAGGCACAGATACGCAGTATTTT. Its translation: CASSGGVWGGTDTQYF. The chain has TRBV7-9 and TRBJ2-3; perhaps TRBD2 as D (6 bases). V dropped 5 bases and J dropped 1 base, with 16 bases sitting between them. CDR3 length: 16 amino acids. The germline gives CDR1 SEHNR, CDR2 FQNEAQ (reference sequence).

This sequence joins TRBV6-2 or TRBV6-3 and TRBJ2-1, with D tentatively TRBD2 (6 bases). Germline assignment: CDR1 MNHEY and CDR2 SVGEGT. The CDR3 runs to 15 residues. V lost 0 bases, J lost 5 bases, and 11 bases lay in between. CDR3 amino acids: CASSYSAGLHNEQFF. The CDR3 nucleotides are TGTGCCAGCAGTTACTCCGCGGGGTTGCACAATGAGCAGTTCTTC.

To note about this clonotype: An end of the junction differs from the germline gene, which may be a read error. This chain uses TRBV6-5 with TRBJ2-3; D perhaps matches TRBD1 (6 bases). The CDR3 has 17 residues. Germline CDR1 reads MNHEY; CDR2 reads SVGAGI. The CDR3 region is CASSYIVQGRRTDTQNF. CDR3 coding DNA: TGTGCCAGCAGTTACATCGTACAGGGAAGGCGCACAGATACGCAGAATTTT.

V usage is TRBV10-3 and J usage is TRBJ2-1, with 9 bases identical to TRBD1. The germline V gene has CDR1 ENHRY and CDR2 SYGVKD. Germline trimming cut 6 bases from V and 8 bases from J; bases unmatched to any gene: 11. The CDR3 contains 15 residues. The CDR3 region has the DNA TGTGCCATCAGCCAGGGGGGACAGGGAGTCGATGAGCAGTTCTTC. Translation gives CAISQGGQGVDEQFF.

This chain uses TRBV20-1 with TRBJ2-7, with 11 bases matching TRBD2. The CDR3 runs to 14 residues. V shed 5 bases, J shed 7 bases, and the junction held 10 bases outside the gene matches. CDR1 and CDR2 from the germline V gene are DFQATT and SNEGSKA (reference sequence). The CDR3 nucleotides are TGCAGTGCTCAAACTAGCGGGGGTTACAATGAGCAGTACTTC. Its protein is CSAQTSGGYNEQYF.

CDR3 protein: CASSFSENTEAFF. CDR3 in DNA: TGTGCCAGCAGTTTCAGTGAGAACACTGAAGCTTTCTTT. The chain employs TRBV27 and TRBJ1-1; D unclear. CDR1 is MNHEY and CDR2 is SMNVEV in the germline V gene (reference sequence). The V gene lost 3 bases and the J gene lost 1 base, with 6 bases spanning the gap. There are 13 residues in the CDR3.

The chain links TRBV5-5 to TRBJ2-1, with TRBD2 as a possible D gene (6 bases). The V gene lost 4 bases and the J gene lost 3 bases, with 17 bases spanning the gap. Germline values: CDR1 SGHKS, CDR2 YYEKEE (reference sequence). There are 16 residues in the CDR3. CDR3 protein: CASSEGRDLNYNEQFF. CDR3 nucleotides: TGTGCCAGCAGCGAGGGGCGGGATCTTAACTACAATGAGCAGTTCTTC.

In its sample, this clonotype was seen a few times. This chain uses TRBV3-1 with TRBJ2-7, with TRBD2 matching 10 bases. Germline-derived CDR1 and CDR2 are LGHDT and YNNKEL (reference sequence). This CDR3 has 16 residues. After removal of 0 bases from V and 6 bases from J, the junction contained 8 bases not matched to a gene. The chain's CDR3 is CASSQDALTSGREQYF. The CDR3 nucleotides read TGTGCCAGCAGCCAAGATGCGTTGACTAGCGGGCGCGAGCAGTACTTC.